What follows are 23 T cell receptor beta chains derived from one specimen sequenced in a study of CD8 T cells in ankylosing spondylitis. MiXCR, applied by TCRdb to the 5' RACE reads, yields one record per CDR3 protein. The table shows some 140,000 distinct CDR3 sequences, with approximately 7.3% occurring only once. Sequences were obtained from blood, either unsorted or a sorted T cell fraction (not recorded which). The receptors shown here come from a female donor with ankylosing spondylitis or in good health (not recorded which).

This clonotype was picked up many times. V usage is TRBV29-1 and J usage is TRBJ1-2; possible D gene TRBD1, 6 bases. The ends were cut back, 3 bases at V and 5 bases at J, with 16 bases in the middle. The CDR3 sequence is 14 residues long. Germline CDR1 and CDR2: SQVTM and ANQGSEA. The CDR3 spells CSVDSASQGYGYTF. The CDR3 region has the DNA TGCAGCGTTGATTCGGCCTCCCAGGGGTATGGCTACACCTTC.

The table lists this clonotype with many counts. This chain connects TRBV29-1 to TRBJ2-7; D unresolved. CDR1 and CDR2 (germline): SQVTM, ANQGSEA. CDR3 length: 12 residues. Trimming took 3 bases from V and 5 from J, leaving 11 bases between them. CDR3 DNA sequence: TGCAGCGTTGAGGAAGGTAGCCACGAGCAGTACTTC. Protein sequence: CSVEEGSHEQYF.

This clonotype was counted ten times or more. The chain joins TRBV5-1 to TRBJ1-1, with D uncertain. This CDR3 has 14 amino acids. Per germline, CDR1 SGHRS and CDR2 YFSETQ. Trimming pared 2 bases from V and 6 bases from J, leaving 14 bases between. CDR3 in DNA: TGCGCCAGCAGCTTATACGAGGATTCGTCTGAAGCTTTCTTT. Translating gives CASSLYEDSSEAFF.

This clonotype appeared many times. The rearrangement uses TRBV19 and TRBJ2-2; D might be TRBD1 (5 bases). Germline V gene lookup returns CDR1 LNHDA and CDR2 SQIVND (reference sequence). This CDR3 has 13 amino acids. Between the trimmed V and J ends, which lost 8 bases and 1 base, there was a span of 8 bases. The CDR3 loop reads CASADRNTGELFF. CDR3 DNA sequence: TGTGCCAGTGCCGACAGGAACACCGGGGAGCTGTTTTTT. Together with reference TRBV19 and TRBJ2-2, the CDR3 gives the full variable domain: DGGITQSPKYLFRKEGQNVTLSCEQNLNHDAMYWYRQDPGQGLRLIYYSQIVNDFQKGDIAEGYSVSREKKESFPLTVTSAQKNPTAFYLCASADRNTGELFFGEGSRLTVL.

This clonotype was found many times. The CDR3 protein is CSAPQGAGTEAFF. In DNA form, the CDR3 reads TGCAGTGCTCCTCAGGGGGCCGGCACTGAAGCTTTCTTT. V gene TRBV20-1 combines with J gene TRBJ1-1; TRBD1 agrees at 8 bases. Germline V gene sequence: CDR1 DFQATT, CDR2 SNEGSKA (reference sequence). The CDR3 has 13 residues. V shed 5 bases and J 4 bases; nucleotides not matched to a gene: 6.

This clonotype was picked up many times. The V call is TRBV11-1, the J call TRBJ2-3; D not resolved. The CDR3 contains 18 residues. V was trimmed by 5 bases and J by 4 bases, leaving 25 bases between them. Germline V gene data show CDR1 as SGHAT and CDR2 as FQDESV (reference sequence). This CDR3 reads CASSRPGPNPLRADTQYF. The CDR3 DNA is TGTGCCAGCAGCCGCCCTGGCCCCAACCCCCTTCGAGCAGATACGCAGTATTTT.

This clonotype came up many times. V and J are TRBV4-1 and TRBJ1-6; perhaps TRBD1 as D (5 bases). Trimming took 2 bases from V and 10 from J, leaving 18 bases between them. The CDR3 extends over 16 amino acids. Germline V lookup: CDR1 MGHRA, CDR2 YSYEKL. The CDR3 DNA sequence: TGCGCCAGCAGCCAAAGAAGGACGACTGGGGGATCACCCCTCCACTTT. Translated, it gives CASSQRRTTGGSPLHF.

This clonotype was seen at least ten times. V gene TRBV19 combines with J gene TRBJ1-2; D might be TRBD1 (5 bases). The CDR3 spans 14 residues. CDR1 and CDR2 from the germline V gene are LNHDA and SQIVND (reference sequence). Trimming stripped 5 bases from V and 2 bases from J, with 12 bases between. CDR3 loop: CASSEGVGNYGYTF. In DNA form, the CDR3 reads TGTGCCAGTAGTGAAGGGGTTGGAAACTATGGCTACACCTTC. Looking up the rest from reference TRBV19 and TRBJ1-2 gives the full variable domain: DGGITQSPKYLFRKEGQNVTLSCEQNLNHDAMYWYRQDPGQGLRLIYYSQIVNDFQKGDIAEGYSVSREKKESFPLTVTSAQKNPTAFYLCASSEGVGNYGYTFGSGTRLTVV.

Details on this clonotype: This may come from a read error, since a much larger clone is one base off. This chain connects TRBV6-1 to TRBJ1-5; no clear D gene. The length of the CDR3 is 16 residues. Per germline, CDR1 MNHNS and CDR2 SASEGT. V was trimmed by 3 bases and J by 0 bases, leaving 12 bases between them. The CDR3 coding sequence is TGTGCCAGCAGTGAGGTAGGGTGTTATAGCAATCAGCCCCAGCATTTT. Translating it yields CASSEVGCYSNQPQHF.

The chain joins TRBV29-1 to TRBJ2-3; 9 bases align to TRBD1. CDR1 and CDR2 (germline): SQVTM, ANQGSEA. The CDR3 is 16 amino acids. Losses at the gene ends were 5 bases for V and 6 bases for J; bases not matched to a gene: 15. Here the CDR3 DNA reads TGCAGCGTTCAGTTTGTCGAACAGGGGGCAGGTGATACGCAGTATTTT. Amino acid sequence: CSVQFVEQGAGDTQYF.

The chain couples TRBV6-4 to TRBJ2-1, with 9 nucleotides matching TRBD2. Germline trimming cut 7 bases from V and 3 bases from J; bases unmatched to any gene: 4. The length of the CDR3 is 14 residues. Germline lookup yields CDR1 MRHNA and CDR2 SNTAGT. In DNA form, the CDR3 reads TGTGCCAGCACCCCGACTAGCGGCTACAATGAGCAGTTCTTC. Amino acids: CASTPTSGYNEQFF.

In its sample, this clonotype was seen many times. The chain's CDR3 is CATSDLGQGKETQYF. CDR3 nucleotides: TGTGCCACCAGTGATTTGGGACAGGGGAAAGAGACCCAGTACTTC. The rearrangement uses TRBV24-1 and TRBJ2-5, with TRBD1 identical over 9 bases. The V segment lost 0 bases and the J segment 3 bases; nucleotides outside the gene matches: 1. This CDR3 spans 15 amino acids. Germline lookup yields CDR1 KGHDR and CDR2 SFDVKD.

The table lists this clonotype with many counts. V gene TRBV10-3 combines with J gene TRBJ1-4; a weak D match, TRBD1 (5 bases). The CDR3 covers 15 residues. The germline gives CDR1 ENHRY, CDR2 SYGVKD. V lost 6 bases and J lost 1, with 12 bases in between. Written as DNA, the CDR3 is TGTGCCATCAGCGACCCGGGGGTAACTAATGAAAAACTGTTTTTT. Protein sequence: CAISDPGVTNEKLFF.

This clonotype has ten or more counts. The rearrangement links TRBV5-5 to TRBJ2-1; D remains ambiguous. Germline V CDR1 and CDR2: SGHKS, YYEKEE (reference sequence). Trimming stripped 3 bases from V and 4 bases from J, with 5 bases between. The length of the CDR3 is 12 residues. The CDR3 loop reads CASSWGYNEQFF. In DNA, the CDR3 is TGTGCCAGCAGCTGGGGTTACAATGAGCAGTTCTTC.

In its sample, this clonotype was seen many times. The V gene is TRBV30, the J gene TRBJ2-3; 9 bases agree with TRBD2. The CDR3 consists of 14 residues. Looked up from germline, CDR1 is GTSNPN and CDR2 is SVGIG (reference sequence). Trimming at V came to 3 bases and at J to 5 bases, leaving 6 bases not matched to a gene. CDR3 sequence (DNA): TGTGCCTGGAGCCTCACTAGCGGGCTAGATACGCAGTATTTT. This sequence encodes CAWSLTSGLDTQYF.

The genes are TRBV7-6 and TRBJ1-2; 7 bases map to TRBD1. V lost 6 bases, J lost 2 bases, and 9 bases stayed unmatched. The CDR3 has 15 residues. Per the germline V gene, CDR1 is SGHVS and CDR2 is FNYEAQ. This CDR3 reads CASRIDRDSNYGYTF. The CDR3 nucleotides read TGTGCCAGCAGGATTGACAGGGACTCAAACTATGGCTACACCTTC. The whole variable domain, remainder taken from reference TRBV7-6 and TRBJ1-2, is GAGVSQSPRYKVTKRGQDVALRCDPISGHVSLYWYRQALGQGPEFLTYFNYEAQQDKSGLPNDRFSAERPEGSISTLTIQRTEQRDSAMYRCASRIDRDSNYGYTFGSGTRLTVV.

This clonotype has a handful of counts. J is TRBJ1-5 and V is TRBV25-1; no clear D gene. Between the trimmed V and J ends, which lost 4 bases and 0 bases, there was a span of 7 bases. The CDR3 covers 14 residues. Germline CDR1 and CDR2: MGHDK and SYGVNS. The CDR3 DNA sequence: TGTGCCAGCAGTGGGCACCTTAGCAATCAGCCCCAGCATTTT. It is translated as CASSGHLSNQPQHF.

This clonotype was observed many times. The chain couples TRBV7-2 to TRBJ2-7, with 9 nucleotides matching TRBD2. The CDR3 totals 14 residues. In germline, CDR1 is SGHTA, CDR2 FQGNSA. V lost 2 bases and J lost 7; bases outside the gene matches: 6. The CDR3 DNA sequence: TGTGCCAGCAGCTTACAAGCGGGGGGAGGTGAGCAGTACTTC. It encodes CASSLQAGGGEQYF.

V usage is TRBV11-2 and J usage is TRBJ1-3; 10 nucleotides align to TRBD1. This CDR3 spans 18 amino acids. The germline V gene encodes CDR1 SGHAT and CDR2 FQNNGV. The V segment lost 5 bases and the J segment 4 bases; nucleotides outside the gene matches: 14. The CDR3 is CASSPTGTGETDGNTIYF. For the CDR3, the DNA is TGTGCCAGCAGCCCCACCGGGACAGGGGAAACGGACGGAAACACCATATATTTT.

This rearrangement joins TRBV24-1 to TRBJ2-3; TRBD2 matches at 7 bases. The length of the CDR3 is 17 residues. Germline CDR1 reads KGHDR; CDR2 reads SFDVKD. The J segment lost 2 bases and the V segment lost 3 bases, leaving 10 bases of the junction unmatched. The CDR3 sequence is CATSDGGGLGPTDTQYF. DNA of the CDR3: TGTGCCACCAGTGATGGGGGGGGATTGGGACCCACAGATACGCAGTATTTT.

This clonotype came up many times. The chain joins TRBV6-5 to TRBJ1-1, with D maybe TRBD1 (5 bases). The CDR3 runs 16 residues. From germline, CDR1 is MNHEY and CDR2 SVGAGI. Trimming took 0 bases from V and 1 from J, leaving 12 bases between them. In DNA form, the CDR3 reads TGTGCCAGCAGTTACTCCCCAGGGACCGAGAACACTGAAGCTTTCTTT. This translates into CASSYSPGTENTEAFF.

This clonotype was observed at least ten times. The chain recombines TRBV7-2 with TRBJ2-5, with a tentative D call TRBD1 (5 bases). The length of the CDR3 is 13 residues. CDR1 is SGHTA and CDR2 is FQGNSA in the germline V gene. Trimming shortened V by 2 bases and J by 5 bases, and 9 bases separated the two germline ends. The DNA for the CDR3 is TGTGCCAGCAGCTTAAAGCAGGGTGAGACCCAGTACTTC. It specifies CASSLKQGETQYF.

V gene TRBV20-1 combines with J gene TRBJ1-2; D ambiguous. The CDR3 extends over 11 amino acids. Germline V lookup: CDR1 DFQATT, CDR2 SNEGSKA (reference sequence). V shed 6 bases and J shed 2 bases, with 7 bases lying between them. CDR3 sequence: CSAVDNYGYTF. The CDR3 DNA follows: TGCAGTGCGGTGGACAACTATGGCTACACCTTC.